These 12 T cell receptor beta chains were all obtained from the same sample, sequenced in a study of CD8+ T cells in alopecia areata. cDNA serving as the sequencing template came from extracted, reverse transcribed RNA. The method was immunoSEQ multiplex PCR; TCRdb's version includes in-frame clones alone and lacks a portion of them. The sample has around 98,000 clones, about 40% seen once. Specimen: CD4+ T cells sorted from blood. The source is a human donor with alopecia areata.

J is TRBJ2-5 and V is TRBV15; 8 nucleotides agree with TRBD1. The CDR3 spans 14 residues. CDR1 and CDR2 (germline): LNHNV, YYDKDF (reference sequence). V gave up 1 base and J gave up 4 bases; unmatched junction bases: 2. Written as DNA, the CDR3 is TGTGCCACCAGCAGAGTGGGACAGGCAGAGACCCAGTACTTC. It encodes CATSRVGQAETQYF.

The chain carries TRBV30 and TRBJ1-5; no firm D call. The CDR3 contains 13 residues. Germline V gives CDR1 GTSNPN, CDR2 SVGIG (reference sequence). V lost 2 bases to trimming and J lost 6 bases, with 11 bases between them. CDR3 region: CAWSPSLSQPQHF. CDR3 nucleotides: TGTGCCTGGAGTCCCTCCCTTAGTCAGCCCCAGCATTTT.

This clone was seen more than once but under ten times. The J gene is TRBJ2-1, the V gene TRBV9; 7 bases are a match to TRBD2. The V and J ends lost 7 bases and 0 bases, in that order; junction bases with no gene match: 16. Germline V CDR1 and CDR2: SGDLS, YYNGEE. The CDR3 extends over 18 amino acids. The CDR3 region has the DNA TGTGCCAGCGCAACGGGACTACCTTGGCGGAGCTCCTACAATGAGCAGTTCTTC. The encoded protein is CASATGLPWRSSYNEQFF.

The chain couples TRBV5-6 to TRBJ2-7, with D perhaps matching TRBD1 or TRBD2 (5 bases each). Looked up from germline, CDR1 is SGHDT and CDR2 is YYEEEE. Trimming removed 4 bases from V and 5 bases from J, with 22 bases in between. The CDR3 contains 16 residues. The CDR3 DNA reads as TGTGCCAGCAGCCCCGATGGGACGGGTCGAGTCGACGAGCAGTACTTC. It yields the protein CASSPDGTGRVDEQYF. Full variable domain (remainder filled in from reference TRBV5-6 and TRBJ2-7): DAGVTQSPTHLIKTRGQQVTLRCSPKSGHDTVSWYQQALGQGPQFIFQYYEEEERQRGNFPDRFSGHQFPNYSSELNVNALLLGDSALYLCASSPDGTGRVDEQYFGPGTRLTVT.

The chain carries TRBV28 and TRBJ1-1; no clear D. The V gene lost 8 bases and the J gene lost 10 bases, with 14 bases spanning the gap. CDR1 is MDHEN and CDR2 is SYDVKM in the germline V gene. This CDR3 is 11 amino acids long. The DNA of the CDR3 is TGTGCCAGCTTAAGCGAGGTGATAGCTTTCTTT. It yields the protein CASLSEVIAFF.

This clone was counted a few times. This chain joins TRBV2 and TRBJ2-5; D unclear. CDR3 length equals 13 residues. V dropped 7 bases and J dropped 2 bases, with 11 bases sitting between them. Germline-derived CDR1 and CDR2 are SNHLY and FYNNEI. The CDR3 nucleotides read TGTGCCAGCAAGGTACAGCCACAAGAGACCCAGTACTTC. It encodes CASKVQPQETQYF.

The gene calls are TRBV5-1 and TRBJ2-1; 16 nucleotides match TRBD2. The trim removed 4 bases at V and 6 bases at J, leaving 7 bases unmatched. The CDR3 consists of 17 residues. The germline gives CDR1 SGHRS, CDR2 YFSETQ. The CDR3 loop reads CASSHPGLAGGPNEQFF. DNA for the CDR3: TGCGCCAGCAGCCACCCGGGACTAGCGGGGGGGCCCAATGAGCAGTTCTTC. The full variable domain, with the rest looked up from reference TRBV5-1 and TRBJ2-1, is KAGVTQTPRYLIKTRGQQVTLSCSPISGHRSVSWYQQTPGQGLQFLFEYFSETQRNKGNFPGRFSGRQFSNSRSEMNVSTLELGDSALYLCASSHPGLAGGPNEQFFGPGTRLTVL.

This clone showed up just a few times. CDR3 in amino acids: CAWSVSRTGELFF. The DNA of the CDR3 is TGTGCCTGGAGTGTCTCGAGAACCGGGGAGCTGTTTTTT. V usage is TRBV30 and J usage is TRBJ2-2, with no clear D. Trimming left V 0 bases short and J 5 bases short, with 7 bases between. CDR3 length: 13 amino acids. The germline V gene encodes CDR1 GTSNPN and CDR2 SVGIG (reference sequence). Looking up the rest from reference TRBV30 and TRBJ2-2 gives the full variable domain: SQTIHQWPATLVQPVGSPLSLECTVEGTSNPNLYWYRQAAGRGLQLLFYSVGIGQISSEVPQNLSASRPQDRQFILSSKKLLLSDSGFYLCAWSVSRTGELFFGEGSRLTVL.

This chain connects TRBV6-5 to TRBJ2-5, with 11 bases fitting TRBD2. CDR1 is MNHEY and CDR2 is SVGAGI in the germline V gene. V dropped 7 bases and J dropped 5; count of bases not matched to a gene: 9. The CDR3 extends over 15 amino acids. CDR3 protein: CASTKRGTSGETQYF. In DNA, the CDR3 is TGTGCCAGCACCAAGCGGGGGACTAGCGGTGAGACCCAGTACTTC.

The table lists this clone with a few counts. J is TRBJ1-1 and V is TRBV29-1; D unclear. This CDR3 spans 13 amino acids. V was clipped by 4 bases and J by 3 bases, with 12 bases between them. Germline lookup yields CDR1 SQVTM and CDR2 ANQGSEA. The CDR3 loop is CSVAVSEDTEAFF. The CDR3 DNA sequence: TGCAGCGTTGCTGTCAGCGAAGACACTGAAGCTTTCTTT. The full variable domain, completed using reference TRBV29-1 and TRBJ1-1, is SAVISQKPSRDICQRGTSLTIQCQVDSQVTMMFWYRQQPGQSLTLIATANQGSEATYESGFVIDKFPISRPNLTFSTLTVSNMSPEDSSIYLCSVAVSEDTEAFFGQGTRLTVV.

This clone occurred a few times. The rearrangement uses TRBV29-1 and TRBJ2-7; 8 nucleotides line up with TRBD1. The CDR3 is 13 residues long. The V gene's germline CDR1 is SQVTM and CDR2 ANQGSEA. The V and J ends lost 4 bases and 4 bases, in that order; junction bases with no gene match: 6. CDR3 sequence: CSVGQGSLYEQYF. The CDR3 DNA sequence: TGCAGCGTTGGACAGGGGAGTTTATACGAGCAGTACTTC.

The chain couples TRBV29-1 to TRBJ2-7, with D perhaps being TRBD1 or TRBD2 (5 bases each). The CDR3 loop spans 14 amino acids. From germline, CDR1 is SQVTM and CDR2 ANQGSEA. The germline V and J ends were trimmed by 0 bases and 5 bases, with 14 bases remaining between them. CDR3 in amino acids: CSVEERATVNEQYF. For the CDR3, the DNA is TGCAGCGTTGAAGAGCGGGCGACAGTAAACGAGCAGTACTTC.